This TCR beta chain was sequenced during a study of blood T cell repertoires in COVID-19. For the study at large: PBMCs, B-cell-depleted T cells, or T cells were the source of the cDNA or gDNA that made up the material.

In the authors' methods: Reference gene primers were amplified, and this amplification served to estimate nucleated cell counts. Sequencing used immunoSEQ multiplex PCR; TCRdb keeps in-frame clones, though not all of them. V and J calls and clone size are as listed in that table; D and trimming were resolved from the DNA. The sample contains 120,000 to 150,000 clones, 70% to 85% of which appear only once. Germline lookup yields CDR1 LNHNV and CDR2 YYDKDF (reference sequence). With V trimmed by 0 bases and J by 3 bases, 8 bases remained unmatched. CDR3 length equals 19 residues. The chain links TRBV15 to TRBJ2-3, with TRBD2 identical over 14 bases. The sequencing sample was made of peripheral blood. The receptor was derived from a human donor in a cohort sampled during active COVID-19. CDR3 DNA: TGTGCCACCAGCAGAGACAAAGGACTAGCGGGGGGTGCTACAGATACGCAGTATTTT. Its translation: CATSRDKGLAGGATDTQYF.